This section outlines one TCR beta chain sequence together with its context. Its antigen is not known. The data belong to a study of post-analysis software for immune sequencing data. Turning to the study itself: Disease courses included relapsing-remitting, secondary progressive and progressive-relapsing multiple sclerosis.

The CDR3 has 13 residues. Germline assignment: CDR1 SGHTA and CDR2 FQGNSA. The V end lost 4 bases, the J end lost 4 bases, and 10 bases lay between the germline ends. Every TCR beta cDNA library bore unique molecular identifiers. Each CDR3 protein gets one entry after TCRdb re-called the PCR reads with MiXCR. This table has 650,000 to 850,000 distinct CDR3 sequences, roughly half appearing once. The study, taken as a whole, reports: A significant reduction in normalized Chao1 diversity was observed in multiple sclerosis patients versus controls. Under the F measure, samples that were prepared in one batch clustered strongly together. In patients, TRBV5-6, TRBV5-1 and TRBV20-1 belonged to roughly five TRBV segments found more frequently than in controls.

Source material: blood. This rearrangement joins TRBV7-2 to TRBJ1-1, with D unresolved. This TCR came from a girl between 10 and 17 years old with multiple sclerosis. The CDR3: CASSWAIGTEAFF. The CDR3 DNA sequence: TGTGCCAGCAGCTGGGCGATCGGCACTGAAGCTTTCTTT.